Listed below are T cell receptor beta chains from one sample, sequenced in a study of T cells in Graves' hyperthyroidism and ophthalmopathy. TCRdb recomputed calls from the multiplex PCR reads with MiXCR, one row per CDR3 protein. This sample carries hundreds of thousands of distinct CDR3 sequences, 14% to 15% of them seen once, and the ten largest clones take around a third. Sequenced input: blood. These receptors came from a woman in her thirties with Graves' hyperthyroidism. Both conserved end residues are part of each CDR3. D genes are given only for firm matches. Some rows mark clone size as missing; the rest say once, few, many or name a class of expanded clone.

TRBJ1-1 - many TRBV4-1 CASSQTEDMNTEAFF TGCGCCAGCAGCCAGACAGAGGATATGAACACTGAAGCTTTCTTT
TRBJ1-5 TRBD1 many TRBV12-3/TRBV12-4 CASSPPGTGYQPQHF TGTGCCAGCAGCCCCCCCGGGACAGGCTATCAGCCCCAGCATTTT
TRBJ2-3 TRBD1 - TRBV11-2 CASSKTGVNADTQYF TGTGCCAGCAGCAAAACAGGGGTAAACGCAGATACGCAGTATTTT
TRBJ1-2 TRBD1 many TRBV30 CAWSVRWTGPSLPVYGYTF TGTGCCTGGAGTGTACGATGGACAGGGCCATCCCTACCCGTCTATGGCTACACCTTC
TRBJ2-1 TRBD2 - TRBV5-1 CASSLTMRTSGKGEQFF TGCGCCAGCAGCCTCACGATGCGGACTAGCGGGAAGGGTGAGCAGTTCTTC
TRBJ2-2 TRBD2 - TRBV11-2 CASSFPRGLAGGNTGELFF TGTGCCAGCAGCTTTCCCCGGGGACTAGCGGGAGGGAACACCGGGGAGCTGTTTTTT
TRBJ2-2 - - TRBV3-1 CASSSTPGRLLRSGELFF TGTGCCAGCAGCTCCACGCCTGGGCGGTTGCTCCGGTCCGGGGAGCTGTTTTTT
TRBJ2-7 - - TRBV7-2 CASSAGGGSSYEQYF TGTGCCAGCAGCGCCGGGGGCGGGAGCTCCTACGAGCAGTACTTC
TRBJ2-3 - many TRBV27 CASSSGSPADTQYF TGTGCCAGCAGTTCGGGTAGCCCCGCAGATACGCAGTATTTT
TRBJ2-1 TRBD2 many TRBV5-1 CASSRTSGDYNEQFF TGCGCCAGCAGCAGGACTAGCGGGGATTACAATGAGCAGTTCTTC
TRBJ1-5 - - TRBV29-1 CSVDGGAGQPQHF TGCAGCGTTGATGGAGGGGCAGGTCAGCCCCAGCATTTT
TRBJ1-3 - once TRBV7-9 CASSLGTPRGNTIYF TGTGCCAGCAGCTTAGGGACACCGAGGGGAAACACCATATATTTT
TRBJ2-7 - once TRBV6-2/TRBV6-3 CASNSGPYEQYF TGTGCCAGCAACTCAGGGCCCTACGAGCAGTACTTC
TRBJ2-1 - few TRBV20-1 CSAIKDGYPGYEQFF TGCAGTGCTATAAAGGACGGCTATCCAGGTTATGAGCAGTTCTTC
TRBJ2-1 TRBD2 - TRBV25-1 CASSVSGSPYNEQFF TGTGCCAGCAGTGTTAGCGGGAGCCCCTACAATGAGCAGTTCTTC
TRBJ1-1 - few TRBV29-1 CSVEARRSTEAFF TGCAGCGTTGAAGCCAGGAGGAGCACTGAAGCTTTCTTT
TRBJ1-1 - few TRBV29-1 CSVARGRPNTEAFF TGCAGCGTTGCACGGGGGCGACCGAACACTGAAGCTTTCTTT
TRBJ2-5 TRBD1 few TRBV11-1 CASSWGQATLSGETRYF TGTGCCAGCAGCTGGGGACAGGCAACCCTCTCTGGGGAGACCCGGTACTTC
TRBJ2-1 - - TRBV6-1 CASSEAGGLYNEQFF TGTGCCAGCAGTGAAGCAGGGGGACTTTACAATGAGCAGTTCTTC
TRBJ1-2 TRBD1 - TRBV28 CASSSGQNFYGYTF TGTGCCAGCAGTTCGGGACAGAACTTCTATGGCTACACCTTC
TRBJ2-1 - many TRBV20-1 CSARGIPSEQFF TGCAGTGCTAGGGGCATCCCAAGTGAGCAGTTCTTC
TRBJ2-1 - few TRBV20-1 CSARKTRSYNEQFF TGCAGTGCTAGGAAGACTAGGTCCTACAATGAGCAGTTCTTC
TRBJ1-1 - - TRBV7-9 CASRKVEVATEAFF TGTGCCAGCAGAAAGGTTGAGGTCGCGACTGAAGCTTTCTTT
TRBJ2-1 - many TRBV28 CATFSGAYPGNEQFF TGTGCCACATTCAGTGGGGCCTATCCCGGCAATGAGCAGTTCTTC
TRBJ2-7 TRBD2 many TRBV5-1 CASSEAREFPYEQYF TGCGCCAGCAGCGAAGCGCGGGAGTTCCCCTACGAGCAGTACTTC
TRBJ1-2 - - TRBV2 CASTPQVSLYGYTF TGTGCCAGCACTCCACAAGTGTCGCTCTATGGCTACACCTTC
TRBJ2-1 - - TRBV6-1 CASSDWPTGPNEQFF TGTGCCAGCAGTGACTGGCCCACGGGGCCCAATGAGCAGTTCTTC
TRBJ2-1 TRBD2 many TRBV7-2 CASSFWREGGEQFF TGTGCCAGCAGCTTTTGGCGGGAGGGTGGTGAGCAGTTCTTC
TRBJ1-1 - many TRBV11-2 CASSLATGLVTEAFF TGTGCCAGCAGCTTAGCCACAGGGTTGGTCACTGAAGCTTTCTTT
TRBJ2-1 - many TRBV7-9 CASSLYEQFF TGTGCCAGCAGCTTATATGAGCAGTTCTTC
TRBJ2-1 - - TRBV20-1 CSAIKQPSTYNEQFF TGCAGTGCTATCAAGCAGCCGTCCACTTACAATGAGCAGTTCTTC
TRBJ1-2 - - TRBV29-1 CSVGGVNGYTF TGCAGCGTTGGAGGGGTTAATGGCTACACCTTC
TRBJ2-3 TRBD2 few TRBV6-1 CASRTGTSTDTQYF TGTGCCAGCAGAACCGGGACTAGTACAGATACGCAGTATTTT
TRBJ2-4 - many TRBV7-8 CASSGGGRGNIQYF TGTGCCAGCAGCGGTGGGGGCCGGGGAAACATTCAGTACTTC
TRBJ2-7 TRBD2 many TRBV12-3/TRBV12-4 CASSLGLAGGHYEQYF TGTGCCAGCAGTTTGGGACTAGCGGGAGGACATTACGAGCAGTACTTC
TRBJ2-7 - - TRBV20-1 CSAPTGRHEQYF TGCAGTGCTCCGACAGGTCGCCACGAGCAGTACTTC
TRBJ1-1 TRBD1 many TRBV28 CASSDQGARTEAFF TGTGCCAGCAGCGACCAGGGGGCGCGGACTGAAGCTTTCTTT
TRBJ2-7 TRBD2 - TRBV9 CASSVGAGLAYEQYF TGTGCCAGCAGCGTAGGCGCTGGACTAGCCTACGAGCAGTACTTC
TRBJ2-1 - - TRBV18 CASSPRRERAGDNEQFF TGTGCCAGCTCACCCCGGCGCGAACGGGCAGGGGACAATGAGCAGTTCTTC
TRBJ2-1 TRBD2 few TRBV6-1 CASSGISRELSEQFF TGTGCCAGCAGTGGAATCTCGCGGGAGCTGAGTGAGCAGTTCTTC
TRBJ1-1 - many TRBV5-6 CASSFLQRNTEAFF TGTGCCAGCAGCTTCTTACAACGGAACACTGAAGCTTTCTTT
TRBJ2-3 TRBD2 - TRBV10-3 CAIKASGSSTDTQYF TGTGCCATCAAGGCTAGCGGAAGCAGCACAGATACGCAGTATTTT
TRBJ2-2 - many TRBV30 CALTRGTINTGELFF TGTGCACTAACTCGGGGGACCATTAACACCGGGGAGCTGTTTTTT
TRBJ2-5 TRBD2 many TRBV29-1 CSVGWLAGETQYF TGCAGCGTGGGGTGGCTAGCGGGAGAGACCCAGTACTTC
TRBJ2-1 - - TRBV6-1 CASSELVMSYNEQFF TGTGCCAGCAGCGAACTAGTTATGTCCTACAATGAGCAGTTCTTC
TRBJ2-1 TRBD1 - TRBV14 CASGTRTGGNEQFF TGTGCCAGCGGCACCCGGACAGGGGGCAATGAGCAGTTCTTC
TRBJ1-2 - few TRBV6-5 CASSLGGDVYGYTF TGTGCCAGCAGTTTAGGGGGGGACGTCTATGGCTACACCTTC
TRBJ2-7 TRBD1 few TRBV6-1 CATGQGPLYEQYF TGTGCCACGGGACAGGGACCCCTTTACGAGCAGTACTTC
TRBJ2-7 - many TRBV7-2 CASSLIRLVPYEQYF TGTGCCAGCAGCCTCATAAGACTAGTCCCCTACGAGCAGTACTTC
TRBJ2-5 TRBD2 few TRBV7-2 CASSLGDLAGETQYF TGTGCCAGCAGCTTAGGGGACCTAGCGGGGGAGACCCAGTACTTC
TRBJ2-1 - - TRBV27 CAGSLSKQVGWNEQFF TGTGCCGGCAGTTTATCGAAGCAGGTTGGATGGAATGAGCAGTTCTTC
TRBJ1-2 - - TRBV27 CASSLSAGKNYGYTF TGTGCCAGCAGTTTATCGGCAGGCAAGAACTATGGCTACACCTTC
TRBJ1-1 - many TRBV7-2 CASSPRSEAFF TGTGCCAGCAGCCCCCGTTCTGAAGCTTTCTTT
TRBJ2-1 - - TRBV7-2 CAGSLAQGPYNEQFF TGTGCCGGCAGCTTAGCCCAGGGACCCTACAATGAGCAGTTCTTC